This TCR beta chain was sequenced for a study of blood T cells in healthy people across ages. A few counts support this clonotype. Its antigen is not known. The J segment lost 1 base and the V segment lost 7 bases, leaving 10 bases of the junction unmatched. This CDR3 has 16 amino acids. Looked up from germline, CDR1 is SNHLY and CDR2 is FYNNEI. Study-wide points: Both higher diversity and more naive CD4+ cells marked long-lived donors when set against aged donors.

Sample-barcoded 5' priming and a J-beta primer mix drove a second PCR of about 6 to 12 cycles. MiXCR, run by TCRdb on the 5' RACE reads, gives a single entry per CDR3 protein. The sample consists of roughly 1.9 million distinct CDR3 sequences, around 40% of them appearing once. J is TRBJ2-7 and V is TRBV2, with 10 bases lining up with TRBD1. What was sequenced was blood. The receptor was isolated from a human donor in good health. Written as DNA, the CDR3 is TGTGCCAGCACCGGACAGGGGGGTTCTGGTTCCTACGAGCAGTACTTC. It yields the protein CASTGQGGSGSYEQYF.